The 24 T cell receptor beta chains below come from one sample, sequenced in a study of blood T cell repertoires in COVID-19. Only in-frame clones appear in the TCRdb table, and some are missing; sequencing was by immunoSEQ multiplex PCR. The profile shows fewer than 350,000 clones, 89% of them singletons. Specimen: PBMCs or T cells enriched from blood (not recorded which). The receptors were sampled from a man in his 60s who had recovered from COVID-19.

The V gene is TRBV28, the J gene TRBJ2-1; 11 nucleotides match TRBD1. The CDR3 spans 15 residues. Germline CDR1 reads MDHEN; CDR2 reads SYDVKM. V was clipped by 4 bases and J by 9 bases; unmatched bases: 8. This CDR3 is CASSSPGTGGREQFF. CDR3 nucleotide sequence: TGTGCCAGCAGTTCCCCCGGGACAGGGGGTCGTGAGCAGTTCTTC.

This clone was observed a single time. The chain couples TRBV3-1 (or the pseudogene TRBV3-2) to TRBJ1-4; 11 nucleotides agree with TRBD1. The CDR3 is 15 residues long. V was pared by 4 bases and J by 7 bases, with 5 bases of the junction left unmatched. Germline V gene data show CDR1 as LGHDT and CDR2 as YNNKEL (reference sequence). CDR3 loop: CASSPPGQGGEKLFF. CDR3 coding DNA: TGTGCCAGCAGCCCGCCGGGACAGGGGGGTGAAAAACTGTTTTTT.

The chain links TRBV7-3 to TRBJ1-1; TRBD1 matches at 8 bases. The CDR3 length is 17 residues. Per germline, CDR1 SGHTA and CDR2 FQGTGA. Trimming removed 5 bases from V and 1 base from J; junction bases left unmatched: 12. In nucleotides, the CDR3 is TGTGCCAGCAGCGCACTTCCCCCCGGGACAGGGAACACTGAAGCTTTCTTT. Amino acids: CASSALPPGTGNTEAFF.

The chain links TRBV28 to TRBJ2-1; 11 nucleotides line up with TRBD1. Looked up from germline, CDR1 is MDHEN and CDR2 is SYDVKM. CDR3 length: 15 amino acids. Trimming cost V 2 bases and J 8 bases; bases outside gene matches: 5. CDR3: CASSLAGTGGYEQFF. The CDR3 bases are TGTGCCAGCAGTTTAGCTGGGACAGGGGGTTATGAGCAGTTCTTC.

The chain has TRBV5-4 and TRBJ2-5, with 16 nucleotides matching TRBD2. V shed 3 bases, J shed 2 bases, and the junction held 7 bases outside the gene matches. Germline loops: CDR1 SGHNT, CDR2 YYREEE (reference sequence). The CDR3 is made up of 18 amino acids. The CDR3 region is CASSSGTSGRAGQETQYF. The CDR3 coding sequence is TGTGCCAGCAGCTCTGGGACTAGCGGGAGGGCGGGGCAAGAGACCCAGTACTTC.

This chain uses TRBV9 with TRBJ2-2; perhaps TRBD1 as D (6 bases). The V end lost 0 bases, the J end lost 1 base, and 10 bases lay between the germline ends. Germline CDR1 reads SGDLS; CDR2 reads YYNGEE. The CDR3 sequence is 16 residues long. This CDR3 is CASSVDGGGNTGELFF. For the CDR3, the DNA is TGTGCCAGCAGCGTAGATGGGGGCGGGAACACCGGGGAGCTGTTTTTT.

This clone was counted once. The rearrangement uses TRBV7-9 and TRBJ2-1; D remains unclear. V lost 1 base and J 3 bases, leaving 13 bases between the germline ends. This CDR3 region has 16 residues. Looked up from germline, CDR1 is SEHNR and CDR2 is FQNEAQ (reference sequence). The CDR3 protein is CASSLVRWSYYNEQFF. In DNA form, the CDR3 reads TGTGCCAGCAGCTTAGTTAGGTGGAGCTACTACAATGAGCAGTTCTTC.

The rearrangement uses TRBV24-1 and TRBJ2-1; 8 bases fit TRBD2. V lost 9 bases to trimming and J lost 12 bases; unmatched junction nucleotides: 12. Germline V lookup: CDR1 KGHDR, CDR2 SFDVKD. This CDR3 is 13 amino acids long. CDR3 sequence: CATARKGGGTQFF. The DNA for the CDR3 is TGTGCCACCGCTCGAAAGGGCGGGGGGACGCAGTTCTTC.

A few counts support this clone. This chain joins TRBV11-3 and TRBJ1-2; 7 nucleotides line up with TRBD1. Germline V gene lookup returns CDR1 SGHNT and CDR2 YENEEA. V shed 4 bases, J shed 13 bases, and the junction held 15 bases outside the gene matches. The CDR3 runs 14 residues. DNA for the CDR3: TGTGCCAGCAGCTCTCTCCGTGATACAGGGGATCTCACCTTC. This translates into CASSSLRDTGDLTF.

The rearrangement uses TRBV11-2 and TRBJ1-2, with D possibly being TRBD1 (6 bases). Germline V gene data show CDR1 as SGHAT and CDR2 as FQNNGV. The V end was cut by 4 bases, the J end by 0 bases, with 15 bases between. The CDR3 extends over 16 amino acids. Here the CDR3 DNA reads TGTGCCAGCAGCTCTCCTCGGGGGGGGCCTAACTATGGCTACACCTTC. It translates to CASSSPRGGPNYGYTF. Filled out from reference TRBV11-2 and TRBJ1-2, the complete variable domain reads EAGVAQSPRYKIIEKRQSVAFWCNPISGHATLYWYQQILGQGPKLLIQFQNNGVVDDSQLPKDRFSAERLKGVDSTLKIQPAKLEDSAVYLCASSSPRGGPNYGYTFGSGTRLTVV.

The chain uses TRBV30 and TRBJ1-2; TRBD1 might be the D (5 bases). The V and J ends lost 1 base and 6 bases respectively, with 12 bases between them. This CDR3 spans 13 amino acids. Per germline, CDR1 GTSNPN and CDR2 SVGIG (reference sequence). Here the CDR3 DNA reads TGTGCCTGGAGTGCTACAGGTGCGGATGGCTACACCTTC. Its protein product is CAWSATGADGYTF.

The chain links TRBV19 to TRBJ1-1, with a tentative D call TRBD1 (5 bases). There are 12 residues in the CDR3. V was shortened by 6 bases and J by 1 base, with 6 bases between the two germline ends. CDR1 is LNHDA, CDR2 SQIVND, per germline (reference sequence). The CDR3 here is CASRDRNTEAFF. In nucleotides, the CDR3 is TGTGCCAGTAGAGACAGGAACACTGAAGCTTTCTTT.

The V gene is TRBV7-8, the J gene TRBJ1-1; 12 bases fit TRBD1. Trimming at V came to 5 bases and at J to 9 bases, leaving 4 bases not matched to a gene. Germline lookup yields CDR1 SGHVS and CDR2 FQNEAQ. The CDR3 covers 13 residues. The CDR3 DNA follows: TGTGCCAGCAGCGGGGGGACAGGGGGCAAAGCTTTCTTT. Translated, it gives CASSGGTGGKAFF. Using reference TRBV7-8 and TRBJ1-1 for the parts outside the CDR3, the full variable domain is GAGVSQSPRYKVAKRGQDVALRCDPISGHVSLFWYQQALGQGPEFLTYFQNEAQLDKSGLPSDRFFAERPEGSVSTLKIQRTQQEDSAVYLCASSGGTGGKAFFGQGTRLTVV.

In DNA, the CDR3 is TGTGCCAGCAGTGACAGGGGGCTTCAATACGACACTGAAGCTTTCTTT. This translates into CASSDRGLQYDTEAFF. This sequence joins TRBV2 and TRBJ1-1; 8 nucleotides agree with TRBD1. This CDR3 has 16 amino acids. CDR1 is SNHLY and CDR2 is FYNNEI in the germline V gene. V gave up 3 bases and J gave up 3 bases; unmatched junction bases: 9.

The rearrangement joins TRBV6-1 to TRBJ2-6; perhaps TRBD1 as D (6 bases). This CDR3 has 16 residues. CDR1 is MNHNS and CDR2 is SASEGT in the germline V gene. The germline V and J ends were trimmed by 2 bases and 4 bases, with 12 bases remaining between them. The CDR3 nucleotides read TGTGCCAGCAGTGAACCGGGGACACCCGGGGCCAACGTCCTGACTTTC. It translates to CASSEPGTPGANVLTF.

The chain couples TRBV7-8 to TRBJ2-3, with 7 bases fitting TRBD1. Germline V gene data show CDR1 as SGHVS and CDR2 as FQNEAQ. This CDR3 is 15 amino acids long. J lost 8 bases, V lost 4 bases, and 12 bases had no gene match. In DNA form, the CDR3 reads TGTGCCAGCAGCTCAGGACAGGACCCCCTAGTTACGCAGTATTTT. Its translation is CASSSGQDPLVTQYF.

This chain links TRBV5-1 with TRBJ1-1, with 9 bases aligning to TRBD1. The CDR3 covers 13 residues. The V gene end was trimmed by 4 bases and the J gene end by 6 bases; junction bases not matched to a gene: 4. Germline CDR1 SGHRS, CDR2 YFSETQ. The CDR3 coding sequence is TGCGCCAGCAGCCCGGGACAGGGTCCTGAAGCTTTCTTT. Amino acid sequence: CASSPGQGPEAFF.

The chain is built from TRBV28 and TRBJ2-7, with 12 bases lining up with TRBD1. The germline V gene has CDR1 MDHEN and CDR2 SYDVKM. The CDR3 has 15 amino acids. The V and J ends lost 5 bases and 3 bases, in that order; junction bases with no gene match: 5. The chain's CDR3 is CASSTGTGGRYEQYF. CDR3 DNA: TGTGCCAGCAGTACGGGGACAGGGGGCCGCTACGAGCAGTACTTC.

The V call is TRBV7-9, the J call TRBJ2-1, with 8 bases that match TRBD1. After removal of 5 bases from V and 5 bases from J, the junction contained 14 bases not matched to a gene. CDR3 size: 17 residues. CDR1 and CDR2 (germline): SEHNR, FQNEAQ (reference sequence). CDR3 protein: CASSPGGARTGNNEQFF. For the CDR3, the DNA is TGTGCCAGCAGCCCAGGGGGAGCTCGGACAGGGAACAATGAGCAGTTCTTC.

The chain joins TRBV6-5 to TRBJ2-7; TRBD2 might be the D (6 bases). In germline, CDR1 is MNHEY, CDR2 SVGAGI. This CDR3 contains 14 residues. V lost 6 bases and J 2 bases, leaving 14 bases between the germline ends. CDR3 nucleotides: TGTGCCAGCAGCGGGACTCGCCGAACCTACGAGCAGTACTTC. Protein sequence: CASSGTRRTYEQYF.

The chain uses TRBV29-1 and TRBJ2-7, with a weak D call TRBD1 (6 bases). There are 12 residues in the CDR3. With 6 bases removed from V and 10 bases from J, the gap between germline ends came to 19 bases. Per germline, CDR1 SQVTM and CDR2 ANQGSEA. CDR3 DNA: TGCAGCGTCCGGGGCACAGGGCCCCTCCAGTACTTC. Translation gives CSVRGTGPLQYF.

The rearrangement uses TRBV30 and TRBJ2-5, with 8 nucleotides matching TRBD2. CDR1 GTSNPN and CDR2 SVGIG come from the germline V gene (reference sequence). With V trimmed by 3 bases and J by 13 bases, 13 bases remained unmatched. The CDR3 consists of 13 residues. The CDR3 region has the DNA TGTGCCTGGAGGACCCGGGGGGGGCGGGAGATGTACTTC. Translation: CAWRTRGGREMYF.

The V and J genes are TRBV9 and TRBJ1-5; 7 bases match TRBD1. V lost 3 bases and J lost 1; bases outside the gene matches: 4. There are 15 residues in the CDR3. CDR1 SGDLS and CDR2 YYNGEE come from the germline V gene. The DNA of the CDR3 is TGTGCCAGCAGCGCGACGACAGGGAGCAATCAGCCCCAGCATTTT. Protein sequence: CASSATTGSNQPQHF.

V and J are TRBV5-1 and TRBJ1-4; TRBD1 aligns across 7 bases. The CDR3 totals 13 residues. CDR1 and CDR2 from the germline V gene are SGHRS and YFSETQ. Losses at the gene ends were 2 bases for V and 6 bases for J; bases not matched to a gene: 1. The CDR3: CASSFGTDEKLFF. The CDR3 DNA reads as TGCGCCAGCAGCTTTGGGACAGATGAAAAACTGTTTTTT.